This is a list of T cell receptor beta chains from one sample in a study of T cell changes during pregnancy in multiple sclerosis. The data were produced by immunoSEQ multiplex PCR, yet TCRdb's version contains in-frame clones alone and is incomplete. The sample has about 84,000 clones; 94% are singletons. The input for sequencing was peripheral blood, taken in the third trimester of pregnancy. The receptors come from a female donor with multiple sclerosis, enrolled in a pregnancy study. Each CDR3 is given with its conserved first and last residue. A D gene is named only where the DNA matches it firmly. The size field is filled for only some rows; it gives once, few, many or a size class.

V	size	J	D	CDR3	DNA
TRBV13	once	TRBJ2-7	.	CASSTRTESSYEQYF	TGTGCCAGCAGCACCCGGACAGAGAGCTCCTACGAGCAGTACTTC
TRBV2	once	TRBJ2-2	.	CALGIHTGELFF	TGTGCCCTCGGGATTCACACCGGGGAGCTGTTTTTT
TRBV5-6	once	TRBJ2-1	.	CASSSPDAGLYNEQFF	TGTGCCAGCAGCTCCCCCGACGCGGGGTTATACAATGAGCAGTTCTTC
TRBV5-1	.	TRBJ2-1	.	CASSSASLSYNEQFF	TGCGCCAGCAGCTCAGCGTCCCTCTCCTACAATGAGCAGTTCTTC
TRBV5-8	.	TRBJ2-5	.	CASRPSEPRGTQYF	TGTGCCAGCCGCCCCTCTGAGCCCAGAGGGACCCAGTACTTC
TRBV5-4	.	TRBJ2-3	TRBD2	CASSFSGRGTDTQYF	TGTGCCAGCAGCTTCAGCGGGAGGGGCACAGATACGCAGTATTTT
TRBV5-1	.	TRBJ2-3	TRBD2	CASSLAGGGTDTQYF	TGCGCCAGCAGCTTGGCTGGGGGGGGCACAGATACGCAGTATTTT
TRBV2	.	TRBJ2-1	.	CASSEAGNRALGRNEQFF	TGTGCCAGCAGTGAAGCGGGAAACAGGGCCTTGGGACGCAATGAGCAGTTCTTC
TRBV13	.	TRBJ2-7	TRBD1	CASSLPSGGSNYEQYF	TGTGCCAGCAGCTTACCCTCAGGGGGCTCGAACTACGAGCAGTACTTC
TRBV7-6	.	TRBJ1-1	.	CASSLQGSVAEAFF	TGTGCCAGCAGCTTGCAGGGTTCTGTGGCTGAAGCTTTCTTT
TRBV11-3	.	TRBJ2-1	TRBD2	CASSSGGSSYNEQFF	TGTGCCAGCAGCTCGGGGGGGAGCTCCTACAATGAGCAGTTCTTC
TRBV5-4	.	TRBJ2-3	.	CASSLDTGEGYTQYF	TGTGCCAGCAGCTTGGATACGGGGGAAGGATATACGCAGTATTTT
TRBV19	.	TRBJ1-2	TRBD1	CASSIPGTGVGYTF	TGTGCCAGTAGTATCCCCGGGACAGGGGTTGGCTACACCTTC
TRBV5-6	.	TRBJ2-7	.	CASSLGPFPGASYEQYF	TGTGCCAGCAGCTTGGGCCCCTTCCCAGGGGCGTCCTACGAGCAGTACTTC
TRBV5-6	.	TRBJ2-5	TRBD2	CASSLVAGLGGTQYF	TGTGCCAGCAGCTTGGTGGCGGGACTAGGTGGAACCCAGTACTTC
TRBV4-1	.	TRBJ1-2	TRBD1	CASSPTGGLYGYTF	TGCGCCAGCAGCCCCACAGGGGGACTCTATGGCTACACCTTC
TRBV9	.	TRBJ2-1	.	CASSVEDYEQFF	TGTGCCAGCAGCGTAGAGGACTACGAGCAGTTCTTC
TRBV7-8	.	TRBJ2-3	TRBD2	CASSLVPSGDMSDTQYF	TGTGCCAGCAGCTTAGTGCCTAGCGGGGATATGTCAGATACGCAGTATTTT
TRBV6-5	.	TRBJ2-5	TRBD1	CASRTTGTGPTQYF	TGTGCCAGCAGGACCACCGGGACAGGACCAACCCAGTACTTC
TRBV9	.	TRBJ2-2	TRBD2	CASSPRSGGSTGELFF	TGTGCCAGCAGCCCGAGGAGCGGGGGGAGTACCGGGGAGCTGTTTTTT
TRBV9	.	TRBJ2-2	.	CASSVARQENTGELFF	TGTGCCAGCAGCGTAGCAAGACAGGAGAACACCGGGGAGCTGTTTTTT
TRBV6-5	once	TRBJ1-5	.	CASKKAGEPNQPQHF	TGTGCCAGCAAGAAGGCTGGGGAGCCCAATCAGCCCCAGCATTTT
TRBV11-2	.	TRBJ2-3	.	CASSLDFTDTQYF	TGTGCCAGCAGCTTGGACTTTACAGATACGCAGTATTTT